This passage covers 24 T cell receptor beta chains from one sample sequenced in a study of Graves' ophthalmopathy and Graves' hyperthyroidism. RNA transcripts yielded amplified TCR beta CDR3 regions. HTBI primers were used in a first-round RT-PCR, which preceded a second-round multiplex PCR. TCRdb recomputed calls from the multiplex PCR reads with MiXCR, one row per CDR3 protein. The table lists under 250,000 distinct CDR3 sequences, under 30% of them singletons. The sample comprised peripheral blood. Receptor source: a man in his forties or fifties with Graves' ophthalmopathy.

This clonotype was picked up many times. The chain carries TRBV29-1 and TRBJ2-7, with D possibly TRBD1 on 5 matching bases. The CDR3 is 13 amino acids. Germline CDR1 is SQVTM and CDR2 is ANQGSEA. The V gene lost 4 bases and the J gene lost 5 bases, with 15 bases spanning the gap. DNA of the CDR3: TGCAGCGTTGCCGGGCAGGGTCAGCACGAGCAGTACTTC. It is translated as CSVAGQGQHEQYF.

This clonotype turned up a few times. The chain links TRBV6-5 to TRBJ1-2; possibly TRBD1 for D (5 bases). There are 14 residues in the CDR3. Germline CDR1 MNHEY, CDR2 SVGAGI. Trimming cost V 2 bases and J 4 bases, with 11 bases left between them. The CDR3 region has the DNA TGTGCCAGCAGTTACGGGGGGGGAGGCTATGGCTACACCTTC. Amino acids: CASSYGGGGYGYTF.

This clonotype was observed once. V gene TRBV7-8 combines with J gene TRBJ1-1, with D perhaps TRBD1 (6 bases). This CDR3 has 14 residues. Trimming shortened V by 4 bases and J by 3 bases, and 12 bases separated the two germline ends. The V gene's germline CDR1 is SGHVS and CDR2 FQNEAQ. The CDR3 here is CASSSTGKDTEAFF. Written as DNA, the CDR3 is TGTGCCAGCAGCTCGACAGGCAAGGACACTGAAGCTTTCTTT.

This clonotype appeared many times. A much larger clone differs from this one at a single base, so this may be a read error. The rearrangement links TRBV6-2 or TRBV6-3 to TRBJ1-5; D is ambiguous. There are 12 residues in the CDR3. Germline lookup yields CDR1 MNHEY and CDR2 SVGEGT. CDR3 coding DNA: TGTGCCAGCAGTTACGGGCTTCAGCCCCGGCATTTT. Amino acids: CASSYGLQPRHF.

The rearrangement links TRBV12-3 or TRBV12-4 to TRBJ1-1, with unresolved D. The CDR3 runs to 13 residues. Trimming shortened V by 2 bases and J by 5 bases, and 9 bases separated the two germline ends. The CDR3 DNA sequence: TGTGCCAGCAGTTTAATGCAGAAGACTGAAGCTTTCTTT. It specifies CASSLMQKTEAFF.

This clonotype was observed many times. The CDR3 bases are TGTGCCAGCAGGCCCCCAGCTGGAGAGACCCAGTACTTC. This codes for CASRPPAGETQYF. The chain links TRBV7-2 to TRBJ2-5, with no clear D. The CDR3 spans 13 residues. Germline lookup yields CDR1 SGHTA and CDR2 FQGNSA. Trimming pared 6 bases from V and 4 bases from J, leaving 12 bases between.

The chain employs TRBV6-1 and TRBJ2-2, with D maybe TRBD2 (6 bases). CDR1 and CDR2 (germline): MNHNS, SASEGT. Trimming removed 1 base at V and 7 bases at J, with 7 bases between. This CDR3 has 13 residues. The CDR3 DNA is TGTGCCAGCAGTGAAGGGGAGGTCGGGGAGCTGTTTTTT. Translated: CASSEGEVGELFF.

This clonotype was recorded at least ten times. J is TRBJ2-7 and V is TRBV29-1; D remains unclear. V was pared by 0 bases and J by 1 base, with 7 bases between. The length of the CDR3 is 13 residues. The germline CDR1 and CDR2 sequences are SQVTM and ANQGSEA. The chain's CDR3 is CSVEDRRSYEQYF. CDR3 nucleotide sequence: TGCAGCGTTGAAGACCGGCGGTCCTACGAGCAGTACTTC.

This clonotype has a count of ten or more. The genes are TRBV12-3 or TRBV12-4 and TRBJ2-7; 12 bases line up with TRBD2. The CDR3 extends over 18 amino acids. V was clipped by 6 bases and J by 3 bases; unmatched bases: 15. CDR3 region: CASSPNYWGTSGYYEQYF. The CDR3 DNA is TGTGCCAGCAGCCCAAATTACTGGGGGACTAGCGGGTACTACGAGCAGTACTTC.

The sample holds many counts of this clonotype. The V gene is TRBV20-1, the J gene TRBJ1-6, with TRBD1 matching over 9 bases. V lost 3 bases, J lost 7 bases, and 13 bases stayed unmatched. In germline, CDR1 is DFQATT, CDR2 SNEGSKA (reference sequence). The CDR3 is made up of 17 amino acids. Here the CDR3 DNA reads TGCAGTGCTAGGGTGGCCCCGGGACAGGGCGACAATTCACCCCTCCACTTT. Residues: CSARVAPGQGDNSPLHF.

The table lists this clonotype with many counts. The chain's CDR3 is CASSLVQGTEGPLHF. The DNA of the CDR3 is TGCGCCAGCAGCTTAGTCCAGGGAACCGAGGGACCCCTCCACTTT. The genes are TRBV5-1 and TRBJ1-6; maybe TRBD1 (5 bases). The V gene lost 2 bases and the J gene lost 12 bases, with 18 bases spanning the gap. The germline V gene encodes CDR1 SGHRS and CDR2 YFSETQ. The CDR3 is 15 residues long.

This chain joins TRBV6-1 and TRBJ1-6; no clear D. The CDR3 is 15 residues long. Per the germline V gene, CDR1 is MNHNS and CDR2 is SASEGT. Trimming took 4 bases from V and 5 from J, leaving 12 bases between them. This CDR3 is CASSVATRNNSPLHF. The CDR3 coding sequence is TGTGCCAGCAGTGTCGCGACCCGGAATAATTCACCCCTCCACTTT.

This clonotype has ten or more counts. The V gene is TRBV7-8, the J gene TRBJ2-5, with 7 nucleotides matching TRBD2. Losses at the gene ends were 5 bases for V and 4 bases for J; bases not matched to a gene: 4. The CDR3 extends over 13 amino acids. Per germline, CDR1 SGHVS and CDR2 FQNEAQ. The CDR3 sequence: CASSQERGETQYF. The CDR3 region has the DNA TGTGCCAGCAGCCAGGAGCGGGGAGAGACCCAGTACTTC.

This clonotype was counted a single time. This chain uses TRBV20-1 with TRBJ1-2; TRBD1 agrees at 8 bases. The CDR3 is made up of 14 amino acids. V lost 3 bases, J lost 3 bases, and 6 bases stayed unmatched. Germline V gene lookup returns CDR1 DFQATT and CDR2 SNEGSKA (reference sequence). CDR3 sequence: CSASAGQGDYGYTF. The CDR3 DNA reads TGCAGTGCTAGTGCAGGACAGGGAGACTATGGCTACACCTTC.

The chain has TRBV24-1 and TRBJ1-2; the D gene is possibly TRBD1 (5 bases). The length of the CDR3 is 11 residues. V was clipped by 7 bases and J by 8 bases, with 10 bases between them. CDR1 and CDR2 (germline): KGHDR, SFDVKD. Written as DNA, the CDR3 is TGTGCCACCAGATCAGGGCGAGGCTACACCTTC. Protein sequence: CATRSGRGYTF.

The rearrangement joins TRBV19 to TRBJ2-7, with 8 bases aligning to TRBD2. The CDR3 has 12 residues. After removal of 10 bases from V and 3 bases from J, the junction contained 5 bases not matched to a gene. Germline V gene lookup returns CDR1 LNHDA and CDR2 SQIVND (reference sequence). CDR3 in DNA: TGTGCCACCGGACTAGCTGGCTACGAGCAGTACTTC. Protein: CATGLAGYEQYF.

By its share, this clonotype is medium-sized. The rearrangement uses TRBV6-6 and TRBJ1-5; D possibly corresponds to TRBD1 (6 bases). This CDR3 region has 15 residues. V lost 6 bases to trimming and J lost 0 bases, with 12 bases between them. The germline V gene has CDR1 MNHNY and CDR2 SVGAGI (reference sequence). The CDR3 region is CASSLKGHSNQPQHF. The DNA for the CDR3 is TGTGCCAGCAGCCTAAAGGGACATAGCAATCAGCCCCAGCATTTT.

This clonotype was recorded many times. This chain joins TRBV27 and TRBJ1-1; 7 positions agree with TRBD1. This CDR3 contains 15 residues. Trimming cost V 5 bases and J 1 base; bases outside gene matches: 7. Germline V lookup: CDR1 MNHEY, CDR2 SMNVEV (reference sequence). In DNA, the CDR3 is TGTGCCAGCAGTGACAACAGGGGCGGGAACACTGAAGCTTTCTTT. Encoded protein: CASSDNRGGNTEAFF.

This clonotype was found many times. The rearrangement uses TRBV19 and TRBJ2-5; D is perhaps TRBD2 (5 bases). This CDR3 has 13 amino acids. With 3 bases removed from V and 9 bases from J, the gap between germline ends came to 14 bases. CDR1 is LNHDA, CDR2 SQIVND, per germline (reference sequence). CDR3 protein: CASSILTSGAQYF. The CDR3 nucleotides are TGTGCCAGTAGTATTTTGACCTCCGGGGCCCAGTACTTC. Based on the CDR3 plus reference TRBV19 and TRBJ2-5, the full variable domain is DGGITQSPKYLFRKEGQNVTLSCEQNLNHDAMYWYRQDPGQGLRLIYYSQIVNDFQKGDIAEGYSVSREKKESFPLTVTSAQKNPTAFYLCASSILTSGAQYFGPGTRLLVL.

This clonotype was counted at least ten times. The CDR3 loop is CSARGTVTYEQYF. For the CDR3, the DNA is TGCAGCGCACGGGGGACAGTCACCTACGAGCAGTACTTC. The chain combines TRBV29-1 with TRBJ2-7; perhaps TRBD1 as D (7 bases). Germline V lookup: CDR1 SQVTM, CDR2 ANQGSEA. The CDR3 loop spans 13 amino acids. Trimming took off 7 bases at V and 2 bases at J, with 15 bases between the two ends.

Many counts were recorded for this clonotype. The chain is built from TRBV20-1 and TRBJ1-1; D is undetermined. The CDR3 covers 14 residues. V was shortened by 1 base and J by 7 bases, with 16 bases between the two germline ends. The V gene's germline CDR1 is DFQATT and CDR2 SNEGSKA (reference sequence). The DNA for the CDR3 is TGCAGTGCTAGAGCCTGGGGAGGGCCCAATGAAGCTTTCTTT. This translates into CSARAWGGPNEAFF.

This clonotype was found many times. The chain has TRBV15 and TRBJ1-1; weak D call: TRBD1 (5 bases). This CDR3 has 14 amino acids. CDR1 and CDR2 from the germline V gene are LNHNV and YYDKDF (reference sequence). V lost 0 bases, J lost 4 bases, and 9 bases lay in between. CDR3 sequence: CATSRDRGRTEAFF. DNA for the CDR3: TGTGCCACCAGCAGAGATAGGGGTCGCACTGAAGCTTTCTTT.

CDR3 region: CASTPGGLNNQPQHF. Written as DNA, the CDR3 is TGTGCCAGCACCCCGGGGGGTTTGAACAATCAGCCCCAGCATTTT. V is TRBV28 and J is TRBJ1-5; weak D call: TRBD1 (5 bases). Trimming took off 7 bases at V and 3 bases at J, with 16 bases between the two ends. Looked up from germline, CDR1 is MDHEN and CDR2 is SYDVKM. This CDR3 has 15 amino acids. Full variable domain (rest looked up from reference TRBV28 and TRBJ1-5): DVKVTQSSRYLVKRTGEKVFLECVQDMDHENMFWYRQDPGLGLRLIYFSYDVKMKEKGDIPEGYSVSREKKERFSLILESASTNQTSMYLCASTPGGLNNQPQHFGDGTRLSIL.

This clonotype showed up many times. CDR3 region: CASSLVGGTDEQYF. CDR3 nucleotides: TGTGCCAGCAGCTTAGTTGGCGGGACGGACGAGCAGTACTTC. The rearrangement joins TRBV13 to TRBJ2-7; weak D call: TRBD2 (6 bases). The CDR3 covers 14 residues. CDR1 and CDR2 (germline): PRHDT, FYEKMQ (reference sequence). Trimming removed 1 base from V and 5 bases from J, with 12 bases in between.